This TCR beta chain was recovered during a study of blood T cell repertoires in COVID-19. The overall study: Researchers got acute and convalescent COVID-19 samples from the United States, Italy and Spain.

With 10 bases clipped from V and 0 bases from J, the junction kept 15 bases outside the gene matches. The length of the CDR3 is 16 residues. From germline, CDR1 is LNHDA and CDR2 SQIVND (reference sequence). Assay: immunoSEQ multiplex PCR; the TCRdb copy retains only in-frame clones and omits some. This sample has tens of thousands of clones; roughly 87% occur once, and the top ten carry around 10%. V usage is TRBV19 and J usage is TRBJ2-7, with 7 bases matching TRBD2. The specimen sequenced was peripheral blood. This receptor was obtained from a human donor with acute or convalescent COVID-19. The donor label of this sample is uncertain. CDR3 sequence (DNA): TGTGCCACCCCGGGAGCGGGGACCAAATCCTCCTACGAGCAGTACTTC. Its protein product is CATPGAGTKSSYEQYF.